The 11 T cell receptor beta chains listed next were all sequenced from one sample in a study of blood T cell repertoires in COVID-19. Only in-frame clones appear in the TCRdb table, and some are missing; sequencing was by immunoSEQ multiplex PCR. This sample has 250,000 or so clones, with approximately 80% found just once. The sample consisted of PBMCs or T cells enriched from blood (not recorded which). These receptor sequences come from a man between 60 and 70 years old who had recovered from COVID-19.

This chain connects TRBV7-2 to TRBJ2-7; D is possibly TRBD2 (7 bases). V shed 1 base and J shed 3 bases, with 16 bases lying between them. Germline V lookup: CDR1 SGHTA, CDR2 FQGNSA. This CDR3 spans 16 amino acids. Here the CDR3 reads CASSLDGGASGYEQYF. The CDR3 DNA follows: TGTGCCAGCAGCTTAGATGGGGGGGCTAGCGGCTACGAGCAGTACTTC.

The V gene is TRBV6-5, the J gene TRBJ1-1; 11 nucleotides line up with TRBD1. Germline V gene sequence: CDR1 MNHEY, CDR2 SVGAGI. V dropped 0 bases and J dropped 8; count of bases not matched to a gene: 2. The CDR3 runs 14 residues. In DNA, the CDR3 is TGTGCCAGCAGTTACTCGCGGGACAGGGGGGAAGCTTTCTTT. Its protein product is CASSYSRDRGEAFF.

Here the CDR3 reads CASSPGQAGETQYF. CDR3 coding DNA: TGTGCCAGCTCACCTGGACAGGCCGGGGAGACCCAGTACTTC. The chain has TRBV18 and TRBJ2-5, with 7 bases fitting TRBD1. There are 14 residues in the CDR3. V lost 3 bases and J lost 5; bases outside the gene matches: 6. Per germline, CDR1 KGHSH and CDR2 LQKENI.

In regard to this clone: The same CDR3 is also encoded by other DNA sequences in this sample. The chain links TRBV5-1 to TRBJ1-3, with TRBD1 matching 7 bases. The V gene end was trimmed by 4 bases and the J gene end by 2 bases; junction bases not matched to a gene: 3. This CDR3 is built from 14 residues. In germline, CDR1 is SGHRS, CDR2 YFSETQ. The DNA of the CDR3 is TGCGCCAGCAGCCTAGGGACAGCTGGAAACACCATATATTTT. Residues: CASSLGTAGNTIYF.

V and J are TRBV6-2 or TRBV6-3 and TRBJ2-2; TRBD1 is a possible D gene (6 bases). Looked up from germline, CDR1 is MNHEY and CDR2 is SVGEGT. The CDR3 covers 15 residues. Between the trimmed V and J ends, which lost 5 bases and 4 bases, there was a span of 14 bases. CDR3 protein: CASSLPSRGTGELFF. CDR3 coding DNA: TGTGCCAGCAGTCTACCGTCCAGGGGCACCGGGGAGCTGTTTTTT.

The rearrangement links TRBV11-3 to TRBJ1-1; D is possibly TRBD1 (5 bases). V was cut by 3 bases and J by 4 bases, with 9 bases left in between. This CDR3 has 13 amino acids. Germline lookup yields CDR1 SGHNT and CDR2 YENEEA. CDR3 coding DNA: TGTGCCAGCAGCTTCCAGGGATCCACTGAAGCTTTCTTT. Translated: CASSFQGSTEAFF. Variable domain in full (rest from reference TRBV11-3 and TRBJ1-1): EAGVVQSPRYKIIEKKQPVAFWCNPISGHNTLYWYLQNLGQGPELLIRYENEEAVDDSQLPKDRFSAERLKGVDSTLKIQPAELGDSAVYLCASSFQGSTEAFFGQGTRLTVV.

The rearrangement links TRBV19 to TRBJ2-3; D might be TRBD1 (6 bases). The CDR3 runs 17 residues. Per the germline V gene, CDR1 is LNHDA and CDR2 is SQIVND (reference sequence). V lost 0 bases and J 1 base, leaving 14 bases between the germline ends. The CDR3 DNA follows: TGTGCCAGTAGTATAGATCACTGGGGGCGCGGCACAGATACGCAGTATTTT. Translated, it gives CASSIDHWGRGTDTQYF.

The chain couples TRBV6-5 to TRBJ1-5; tentatively, D is TRBD1 (6 bases). This CDR3 has 15 residues. Between the trimmed V and J ends, which lost 8 bases and 2 bases, there was a span of 16 bases. Per germline, CDR1 MNHEY and CDR2 SVGAGI. DNA for the CDR3: TGTGCCAGCCCAAATGCGGGGGGCCGCAATCAGCCCCAGCATTTT. Protein: CASPNAGGRNQPQHF.

The rearrangement uses TRBV7-8 and TRBJ2-1; 12 bases agree with TRBD2. This CDR3 is built from 14 residues. The germline V gene encodes CDR1 SGHVS and CDR2 FQNEAQ. The J segment lost 9 bases and the V segment lost 5 bases, leaving 5 bases of the junction unmatched. As DNA, the CDR3 is TGTGCCAGCAGCAGAGGACTAGCGGGGACTGAGCAGTTCTTC. The encoded protein is CASSRGLAGTEQFF.

This chain links TRBV10-2 with TRBJ1-2; 7 nucleotides line up with TRBD1. After removal of 1 base from V and 7 bases from J, the junction contained 6 bases not matched to a gene. This CDR3 has 14 residues. Germline V lookup: CDR1 WSHSY, CDR2 SAAADI. This CDR3 is CASSELQGYGGYTF. As DNA, the CDR3 is TGCGCCAGCAGTGAGTTACAGGGGTACGGTGGCTACACCTTC.

V gene TRBV11-3 combines with J gene TRBJ2-3, with 16 bases identical to TRBD2. The CDR3 contains 18 residues. CDR1 and CDR2 (germline): SGHNT, YENEEA. With 5 bases clipped from V and 3 bases from J, the junction kept 8 bases outside the gene matches. CDR3 sequence (DNA): TGTGCCAGCAGCAAGGGGACTAGCGGGGGGGCCGCTACAGATACGCAGTATTTT. It specifies CASSKGTSGGAATDTQYF.